A single sample gave rise to the 27 T cell receptor beta chains below, sequenced in a study of T cell repertoires in cytomegalovirus infection. Their recognized antigens are unknown. TCRdb re-called the reads with MiXCR, one entry per CDR3 protein. The sample includes around 900,000 distinct CDR3 sequences, around 32% of them seen just once. Specimen: cultured CD8+ T cells from PBMCs, collected from culture after CMV antigen stimulation. The receptor source for this set is a human donor in good health (CMV status not recorded). Some clones in this sample may be carry-over from other donors' samples.

This clonotype was counted only a few times. The chain is built from TRBV7-3 and TRBJ2-2; D is tentatively TRBD1 or TRBD2 (5 bases each). CDR3 size: 18 residues. Trimming removed 6 bases from V and 0 bases from J, with 20 bases in between. Germline lookup yields CDR1 SGHTA and CDR2 FQGTGA. This CDR3 is CASRALPWDGANTGELFF. The CDR3 nucleotides read TGTGCCAGCAGAGCTTTACCCTGGGACGGCGCGAACACCGGGGAGCTGTTTTTT.

This clonotype was observed a few times. This chain uses TRBV25-1 with TRBJ1-6; D unclear. V was trimmed by 4 bases and J by 5 bases, leaving 3 bases between them. Germline CDR1 and CDR2: MGHDK and SYGVNS. The CDR3 is made up of 12 amino acids. In DNA form, the CDR3 reads TGTGCCAGCAGTGCGAATAATTCACCCCTCCACTTT. Protein product: CASSANNSPLHF.

The J gene is TRBJ1-1, the V gene TRBV6-1; D perhaps matches TRBD1 (5 bases). CDR1 and CDR2 (germline): MNHNS, SASEGT. CDR3 length: 13 residues. Trimming shortened V by 6 bases and J by 6 bases, and 14 bases separated the two germline ends. The CDR3 DNA is TGTGCCAGCAGGCCCGGAAGGGGAGCTGAAGCTTTCTTT. This sequence encodes CASRPGRGAEAFF.

The V call is TRBV4-1, the J call TRBJ2-7; no clear D. Per the germline V gene, CDR1 is MGHRA and CDR2 is YSYEKL. The CDR3 extends over 15 amino acids. Deletions cut 1 base from V and 1 base from J, with 11 bases between. The CDR3 DNA follows: TGCGCCAGCAGCCAAGGGTCGGTCGGGTCCTACGAGCAGTACTTC. Its protein product is CASSQGSVGSYEQYF.

This chain connects TRBV20-1 to TRBJ2-7; D call uncertain. Germline CDR1 is DFQATT and CDR2 is SNEGSKA (reference sequence). The ends were cut back, 6 bases at V and 2 bases at J, with 14 bases in the middle. This CDR3 is 13 amino acids long. In DNA form, the CDR3 reads TGCAGTGCAGTCGGTGGTCACGCCTACGAGCAGTACTTC. Translation: CSAVGGHAYEQYF.

The chain employs TRBV6-2 or TRBV6-3 and TRBJ2-5; D is ambiguous. Trimming stripped 0 bases from V and 9 bases from J, with 20 bases between. CDR1 MNHEY and CDR2 SVGEGT come from the germline V gene. The CDR3 has 16 amino acids. In nucleotides, the CDR3 is TGTGCCAGCAGTTACTCGATAGGTCAGGATTATCGGGCCCAGTACTTC. The encoded protein is CASSYSIGQDYRAQYF.

In nucleotides, the CDR3 is TGTGCCAGCAGTTCGGGGTATAGTACAGATACGCAGTATTTT. Amino acid sequence: CASSSGYSTDTQYF. V gene TRBV9 combines with J gene TRBJ2-3; TRBD2 is a possible D gene (5 bases). The CDR3 contains 14 residues. Trimming left V 5 bases short and J 3 bases short, with 13 bases between. Germline values: CDR1 SGDLS, CDR2 YYNGEE.

In this sample, this clonotype turned up a few times. The chain is built from TRBV18 and TRBJ2-3; D may be TRBD1 or TRBD2 (5 bases each). The CDR3 runs to 14 residues. The V end was cut by 3 bases, the J end by 2 bases, with 9 bases between. Germline-derived CDR1 and CDR2 are KGHSH and LQKENI. CDR3: CASSPRDHTDTQYF. CDR3 sequence (DNA): TGTGCCAGCTCACCTCGGGACCACACAGATACGCAGTATTTT.

This chain connects TRBV4-3 to TRBJ2-7, with TRBD1 matching 10 bases. This CDR3 has 15 residues. The trim removed 4 bases at V and 6 bases at J, leaving 9 bases unmatched. The germline CDR1 and CDR2 sequences are LGHNA and YSLEER. In DNA, the CDR3 is TGCGCCAGCAGCCGAGGGACAGGGGCGCTTCTCGAGCAGTACTTC. This translates into CASSRGTGALLEQYF.

The genes are TRBV27 and TRBJ2-1; D gene unclear. The CDR3 consists of 13 residues. Between the trimmed V and J ends, which lost 7 bases and 1 base, there was a span of 8 bases. Looked up from germline, CDR1 is MNHEY and CDR2 is SMNVEV (reference sequence). The CDR3 DNA is TGTGCCAGCATAGGGTTATCCTACAATGAGCAGTTCTTC. Encoded protein: CASIGLSYNEQFF.

This clonotype has more than one count but fewer than ten. The J gene is TRBJ1-4, the V gene TRBV28; no firm D call. Per germline, CDR1 MDHEN and CDR2 SYDVKM. The CDR3 extends over 14 amino acids. The germline V and J ends were trimmed by 5 bases and 8 bases, with 15 bases remaining between them. The DNA of the CDR3 is TGTGCCAGCAGTCCTCCATGGAGATCAGAAAAACTGTTTTTT. This translates into CASSPPWRSEKLFF.

The V call is TRBV5-8, the J call TRBJ1-5, with D possibly TRBD1 on 5 matching bases. V lost 7 bases and J lost 0, with 17 bases in between. The length of the CDR3 is 16 residues. Germline CDR1 SGHTS, CDR2 YDEGEE. The CDR3 region has the DNA TGTGCCAGCGTAGGGGTAGGGGTCTATAGCAATCAGCCCCAGCATTTT. Its translation: CASVGVGVYSNQPQHF.

This clonotype has just a few counts. The rearrangement uses TRBV27 and TRBJ2-7; TRBD1 aligns across 7 bases. The CDR3 totals 14 residues. Germline CDR1 is MNHEY and CDR2 is SMNVEV (reference sequence). Trimming took 6 bases from V and 8 from J; bases not matched to a gene: 13. CDR3 coding DNA: TGTGCCAGCAGCCGGGACAGCGGACCGGGAAAGCAGTACGTC. The encoded protein is CASSRDSGPGKQYV.

The chain has TRBV6-2 or TRBV6-3 and TRBJ2-7; a possible D gene is TRBD1 (6 bases). This CDR3 is 15 amino acids long. The germline CDR1 and CDR2 sequences are MNHEY and SVGEGT. V gave up 0 bases and J gave up 2 bases, with 11 bases separating them. CDR3 loop: CASSYSPGHTYEQYV. In DNA form, the CDR3 reads TGTGCCAGCAGTTACTCCCCGGGACATACCTACGAGCAGTACGTC.

This clonotype appeared many times. The chain carries TRBV7-2 and TRBJ2-3; 11 bases map to TRBD2. Germline CDR1 is SGHTA and CDR2 is FQGNSA. CDR3 length: 18 residues. V was clipped by 2 bases and J by 10 bases; unmatched bases: 17. In DNA form, the CDR3 reads TGTGCCAGCAGCTTATTGGCCCTAGGGCAACTAGCGGGGGATGCGCAGTATTTT. Translating it yields CASSLLALGQLAGDAQYF.

The chain employs TRBV2 and TRBJ2-7; D not certain. V was clipped by 7 bases and J by 0 bases, with 10 bases between them. This CDR3 contains 13 residues. CDR1 and CDR2 from the germline V gene are SNHLY and FYNNEI. The DNA for the CDR3 is TGTGCCAGCACGACGGCGAGCTCCTACGAGCAGTACGTC. It encodes CASTTASSYEQYV.

This clonotype was seen a handful of times. This chain connects TRBV24-1 to TRBJ1-1, with D perhaps TRBD1 (6 bases). V was trimmed by 9 bases and J by 10 bases, leaving 14 bases between them. Germline assignment: CDR1 KGHDR and CDR2 SFDVKD. The CDR3 contains 11 residues. The CDR3 protein is CATLQGLVAFF. The CDR3 nucleotides read TGTGCCACCCTCCAGGGGCTCGTAGCTTTCTTT.

This chain links TRBV2 with TRBJ2-7; 9 bases align to TRBD2. CDR3 length: 15 amino acids. Per germline, CDR1 SNHLY and CDR2 FYNNEI. V lost 7 bases, J lost 5 bases, and 12 bases stayed unmatched. CDR3 sequence reads: CASTQGRGGLNEQYV. The CDR3 DNA is TGTGCCAGCACCCAGGGGCGGGGGGGCCTCAACGAGCAGTACGTC.

Many counts were recorded for this clonotype. V is TRBV19 and J is TRBJ2-2, with D unclear. CDR1 is LNHDA, CDR2 SQIVND, per germline (reference sequence). The CDR3 totals 15 residues. Trimming removed 1 base at V and 0 bases at J, with 6 bases between. CDR3 residues: CASSIAATNTGELFF. As DNA, the CDR3 is TGTGCCAGTAGTATAGCGGCGACGAACACCGGGGAGCTGTTTTTT.

The V and J genes are TRBV4-2 and TRBJ2-4; possible D gene TRBD1, 6 bases. The CDR3 runs to 15 residues. Germline V CDR1 and CDR2: LGHNA, YNFKEQ. Trimming took off 0 bases at V and 11 bases at J, with 17 bases between the two ends. The CDR3 loop is CASSQEGAPTTFQYF. CDR3 in DNA: TGTGCCAGCAGCCAAGAGGGGGCCCCGACCACCTTTCAGTACTTC.

This clonotype was counted only a few times. The chain combines TRBV20-1 with TRBJ2-1, with 12 bases lining up with TRBD2. J was trimmed by 5 bases and V by 0 bases; bases with no gene match: 8. The germline gives CDR1 DFQATT, CDR2 SNEGSKA (reference sequence). There are 17 residues in the CDR3. CDR3 in amino acids: CSARDPTSGGIDNEQFF. DNA for the CDR3: TGCAGTGCTAGAGATCCCACTAGCGGGGGGATCGACAATGAGCAGTTCTTC.

This clonotype has only a few counts. The chain links TRBV14 to TRBJ2-1; unclear D gene. CDR3 length: 16 amino acids. The ends were cut back, 1 base at V and 10 bases at J, with 20 bases in the middle. Per the germline V gene, CDR1 is SGHDN and CDR2 is FVKESK. In nucleotides, the CDR3 is TGTGCCAGCAGCCAAGCCTCTAGTCGACACTTCGGGGAGCAGTTCTTC. Translation: CASSQASSRHFGEQFF.

This clonotype was picked up many times. The chain couples TRBV4-1 to TRBJ2-7; the D is unclear. Per germline, CDR1 MGHRA and CDR2 YSYEKL. This CDR3 comprises 11 residues. V lost 0 bases, J lost 6 bases, and 3 bases lay in between. This CDR3 is CASSQDGEQYF. For the CDR3, the DNA is TGCGCCAGCAGCCAAGATGGCGAGCAGTACTTC.

A word on this clonotype: At one end the junction does not follow the germline gene, possibly because of a read error. The chain uses TRBV12-3 or TRBV12-4 and TRBJ2-5, with 7 bases aligning to TRBD1. This CDR3 spans 15 amino acids. The CDR3 spells CASSLPGQSVETQSF. The CDR3 DNA reads TGTGCCAGCAGTTTACCGGGACAGTCGGTGGAGACCCAGTCCTTC.

The rearrangement joins TRBV5-4 to TRBJ1-2; D is possibly TRBD1 (6 bases). The CDR3 covers 11 residues. The germline V and J ends were trimmed by 7 bases and 5 bases, with 9 bases remaining between them. Germline V lookup: CDR1 SGHNT, CDR2 YYREEE (reference sequence). DNA for the CDR3: TGTGCCAGCGAGGGGGAATATGGCTACACCTTC. It translates to CASEGEYGYTF.

The chain combines TRBV7-2 with TRBJ2-7; TRBD2 might be the D (6 bases). Trimming took off 1 base at V and 2 bases at J, with 12 bases between the two ends. The CDR3 contains 15 residues. The V gene's germline CDR1 is SGHTA and CDR2 FQGNSA. This CDR3 is CASSLVGGITYEQYF. The CDR3 DNA reads TGTGCCAGCAGCTTAGTCGGGGGTATCACCTACGAGCAGTACTTC.

The gene calls are TRBV5-4 and TRBJ2-1; 7 bases align to TRBD1. Germline V gives CDR1 SGHNT, CDR2 YYREEE (reference sequence). J was trimmed by 9 bases and V by 1 base; bases with no gene match: 7. The CDR3 runs to 14 residues. The DNA for the CDR3 is TGTGCCAGCAGCTTGATAGGGGGCCCGGGTGAGCAGTTCTTC. It specifies CASSLIGGPGEQFF.